One and the same sample provided the 9 T cell receptor beta chains below, sequenced in a study of blood T cell repertoires in COVID-19. TCRdb's table, derived via immunoSEQ multiplex PCR, lists solely in-frame clones and lacks some. Among 230,000 or so clones listed, 84% were seen once. The sample was peripheral blood. These receptors were collected from a man in his forties who had recovered from COVID-19.

The chain couples TRBV25-1 to TRBJ2-2, with D perhaps matching TRBD1 (6 bases). CDR3 size: 12 residues. CDR1 is MGHDK and CDR2 is SYGVNS in the germline V gene. Trimming cost V 10 bases and J 5 bases, with 11 bases left between them. CDR3 sequence reads: CATQGQTGELFF. Written as DNA, the CDR3 is TGTGCCACCCAGGGGCAAACCGGGGAGCTGTTTTTT.

The chain joins TRBV7-2 to TRBJ1-3; weak D call: TRBD1 (6 bases). V dropped 5 bases and J dropped 4 bases, with 24 bases sitting between them. Germline CDR1 SGHTA, CDR2 FQGNSA. This CDR3 is 18 amino acids long. This CDR3 reads CASSHAWGRGTTGNTIYF. The CDR3 DNA reads TGTGCCAGCAGCCACGCCTGGGGGCGTGGGACAACCGGAAACACCATATATTTT.

The rearrangement joins TRBV2 to TRBJ1-2; 7 bases agree with TRBD1. The length of the CDR3 is 12 residues. With V trimmed by 6 bases and J by 2 bases, 0 bases remained unmatched. Germline CDR1 reads SNHLY; CDR2 reads FYNNEI. The CDR3 sequence is CASRDRNYGYTF. CDR3 coding DNA: TGTGCCAGCAGGGACAGGAACTATGGCTACACCTTC.

This chain uses TRBV4-1 with TRBJ2-1, with a tentative D call TRBD1 (6 bases). V was pared by 0 bases and J by 8 bases, with 11 bases between. Germline V gene sequence: CDR1 MGHRA, CDR2 YSYEKL. This CDR3 spans 14 amino acids. This CDR3 reads CASSQDGAGDEQFF. CDR3 bases: TGCGCCAGCAGCCAAGATGGTGCAGGGGATGAGCAGTTCTTC.

V is TRBV11-3 and J is TRBJ2-3; 9 bases agree with TRBD2. J was trimmed by 6 bases and V by 8 bases; bases with no gene match: 12. CDR1 SGHNT and CDR2 YENEEA come from the germline V gene. The CDR3 consists of 15 residues. The CDR3 reads CASSSSGTSLDTQYF. The CDR3, as DNA: TGTGCCAGCTCTTCCTCAGGGACTAGCTTGGATACGCAGTATTTT.

This chain uses TRBV7-2 with TRBJ2-6, with no clear D. Germline lookup yields CDR1 SGHTA and CDR2 FQGNSA. This CDR3 spans 14 amino acids. Trimming took off 6 bases at V and 4 bases at J, with 10 bases between the two ends. The CDR3 DNA reads as TGTGCCAGCAGACAAACGTCGGGGGCCAACGTCCTGACTTTC. Protein sequence: CASRQTSGANVLTF.

Note on this clone: At one of its ends the junction is not consistent with the germline gene, which may arise from a read error. The genes are TRBV24-1 and TRBJ1-2; a weak D match, TRBD1 (5 bases). This CDR3 comprises 12 residues. Per germline, CDR1 KGHDR and CDR2 SFDVKD. The CDR3 sequence: CATSDKGWGYTF. As DNA, the CDR3 is TGTGCCACCAGTGACAAAGGGTGGGGCTACACCTTT.

This chain links TRBV18 with TRBJ1-1; 8 bases align to TRBD1. Losses at the gene ends were 8 bases for V and 2 bases for J; bases not matched to a gene: 4. Germline V gene lookup returns CDR1 KGHSH and CDR2 LQKENI. There are 13 residues in the CDR3. CDR3 nucleotides: TGTGCCAGCGTGACAGGGGAAAACACTGAAGCTTTCTTT. It yields the protein CASVTGENTEAFF.

The chain links TRBV18 to TRBJ2-7; TRBD2 aligns across 12 bases. CDR3 size: 15 residues. Germline V gene sequence: CDR1 KGHSH, CDR2 LQKENI. V trimming: 2 bases; J trimming: 5 bases; junction bases outside the gene matches: 4. In DNA, the CDR3 is TGTGCCAGCTCACCAGCTAGCGGGAGGGCCAACGAGCAGTACTTC. This translates into CASSPASGRANEQYF.